The rows below give T cell receptor beta chains drawn from one sample of a study of T cell repertoires in aging, cancer and after chemotherapy. From the multiplex PCR reads, TCRdb called clonotypes with MiXCR, one entry per CDR3 protein. The sample comprises roughly 8,600 distinct CDR3 sequences, roughly 25% of which are singletons, and 2.8% rests with the top ten. Specimen: blood. All receptors derive from a human donor with a blood cancer. Both conserved end residues are part of each CDR3. D genes are given only for firm matches. The size field is filled for only some rows; it gives once, few, many or a size class.

size	V	J	D	CDR3	DNA
-	TRBV27	TRBJ2-1	TRBD2	CASSSLRGLAGESEQFF	TGTGCCAGCAGTTCACTCCGGGGACTAGCGGGAGAAAGTGAGCAGTTCTTC
few	TRBV18	TRBJ2-4	-	CASSGPGMLVNIQYF	TGTGCCAGCTCAGGCCCAGGGATGCTGGTAAACATTCAGTACTTC
medium-sized	TRBV19	TRBJ2-7	-	CASSRAQSLTYEQYF	TGTGCCAGTAGTAGAGCCCAGAGCCTAACCTACGAGCAGTACTTC
medium-sized	TRBV5-5	TRBJ1-6	-	CASSAALSSPLHF	TGTGCCAGCAGCGCAGCACTTAGCTCACCCCTCCACTTT
medium-sized	TRBV6-5	TRBJ1-2	-	CASSYTAGNGYTF	TGTGCCAGCAGTTACACGGCCGGGAATGGCTACACCTTC
few	TRBV5-1	TRBJ2-1	-	CASSLGESYNEQFF	TGCGCCAGCAGCTTGGGGGAGTCCTACAATGAGCAGTTCTTC
-	TRBV20-1	TRBJ2-5	TRBD1	CSARVTGGETQYF	TGCAGTGCTAGGGTGACAGGGGGGGAGACCCAGTACTTC
-	TRBV20-1	TRBJ2-5	TRBD1	CSARVTGGQETQYF	TGCAGTGCTAGGGTGACAGGGGGCCAAGAGACCCAGTACTTC
medium-sized	TRBV19	TRBJ1-3	-	CASSKASSGNTIYF	TGTGCCAGTAGTAAGGCGAGCTCTGGAAACACCATATATTTT
medium-sized	TRBV6-6	TRBJ2-2	TRBD1	CASSYTRDSGELFF	TGTGCCAGCAGTTACACTAGGGACAGCGGGGAGCTGTTTTTT
medium-sized	TRBV29-1	TRBJ1-1	-	CSATGVMNTEAFF	TGCAGCGCGACAGGCGTTATGAACACTGAAGCTTTCTTT
medium-sized	TRBV27	TRBJ1-1	-	CASSLRGSTEAFF	TGTGCCAGCAGTTTGAGGGGCAGCACTGAAGCTTTCTTT
few	TRBV7-2	TRBJ2-1	TRBD2	CASSGGLGFGEQFF	TGTGCCAGCAGCGGGGGACTAGGATTCGGTGAGCAGTTCTTC
-	TRBV7-2	TRBJ2-1	-	CASSVAGTAYNEQFF	TGTGCCAGCAGCGTTGCCGGGACGGCTTACAATGAGCAGTTCTTC
-	TRBV20-1	TRBJ2-5	TRBD2	CSARPRRGGLETQYF	TGCAGTGCTCGTCCCCGGCGGGGGGGCCTAGAGACCCAGTACTTC
medium-sized	TRBV6-5	TRBJ2-6	-	CASREGWRANVLTF	TGTGCCAGCAGAGAGGGGTGGAGGGCCAACGTCCTGACTTTC
medium-sized	TRBV13	TRBJ2-2	-	CASSSSKTRATGELFF	TGTGCCAGCAGCTCTTCTAAGACCCGGGCGACCGGGGAGCTGTTTTTT
few	TRBV7-2	TRBJ1-3	-	CASSLPGSGNTIYF	TGTGCCAGCAGCTTACCGGGGTCTGGAAACACCATATATTTT
-	TRBV5-5	TRBJ2-7	-	CASSQGVGNTNEQYF	TGTGCCAGCAGCCAAGGAGTGGGGAATACGAACGAGCAGTACTTC
once	TRBV29-1	TRBJ2-1	TRBD2	CSVPGLAGVGEQFF	TGCAGCGTACCCGGACTAGCGGGAGTAGGTGAGCAGTTCTTC
medium-sized	TRBV19	TRBJ2-7	-	CAAGDEQYF	TGTGCCGCCGGGGACGAGCAGTACTTC
medium-sized	TRBV5-5	TRBJ2-3	TRBD2	CASSPEASGGTDTQYF	TGTGCCAGCAGCCCGGAGGCTAGCGGGGGCACAGATACGCAGTATTTT
-	TRBV10-3	TRBJ2-1	-	CAISESAGIYNEQFF	TGTGCCATCAGTGAGTCGGCGGGGATCTACAATGAGCAGTTCTTC
-	TRBV18	TRBJ2-1	TRBD2	CASSPLASGGGNEQFF	TGTGCCAGCTCACCGCTTGCTAGCGGGGGGGGCAATGAGCAGTTCTTC
-	TRBV5-8	TRBJ2-7	-	CASSPLSEQYF	TGTGCCAGCAGCCCCTTAAGCGAGCAGTACTTC
-	TRBV14	TRBJ2-5	-	CASSRPGRPRGETQYF	TGTGCCAGCAGCCGCCCGGGCCGGCCCCGCGGAGAGACCCAGTACTTC
medium-sized	TRBV6-5	TRBJ1-2	-	CASSYALGVYGYTF	TGTGCCAGCAGTTACGCGCTGGGGGTCTATGGCTACACCTTC
few	TRBV28	TRBJ2-7	-	CASSFPGTSVGYEQYF	TGTGCCAGCAGTTTCCCCGGCACATCGGTTGGTTACGAGCAGTACTTC
-	TRBV7-9	TRBJ2-1	TRBD2	CASSRSGGAYNEQFF	TGTGCCAGCAGCCGTAGCGGGGGGGCTTACAATGAGCAGTTCTTC
medium-sized	TRBV30	TRBJ1-2	TRBD1	CAWRIRDRGYGYTF	TGTGCCTGGAGGATCCGAGACAGGGGCTATGGCTACACCTTC
medium-sized	TRBV18	TRBJ1-2	-	CASSPSWEGLGDGYTF	TGTGCCAGCTCACCATCGTGGGAAGGGCTAGGGGATGGCTACACCTTC
-	TRBV6-4	TRBJ1-1	-	CASSDSPGNTEAFF	TGTGCCAGCAGTGACTCGCCCGGGAACACTGAAGCTTTCTTT
few	TRBV6-6	TRBJ1-5	-	CASSTTRGYSNQPQHF	TGTGCCAGCAGTACTACTAGGGGGTATAGCAATCAGCCCCAGCATTTT
-	TRBV5-8	TRBJ1-1	TRBD1	CASSPGQGARTEAFF	TGTGCCAGCAGCCCAGGACAGGGGGCGCGGACTGAAGCTTTCTTT
medium-sized	TRBV6-6	TRBJ1-2	-	CASSPGPNYGYTF	TGTGCCAGCAGCCCAGGACCTAACTATGGCTACACCTTC
many	TRBV5-4	TRBJ2-3	TRBD2	CASQLRLAGPYTDTQYF	TGTGCCAGCCAGCTTAGGCTAGCGGGGCCTTACACAGATACGCAGTATTTT